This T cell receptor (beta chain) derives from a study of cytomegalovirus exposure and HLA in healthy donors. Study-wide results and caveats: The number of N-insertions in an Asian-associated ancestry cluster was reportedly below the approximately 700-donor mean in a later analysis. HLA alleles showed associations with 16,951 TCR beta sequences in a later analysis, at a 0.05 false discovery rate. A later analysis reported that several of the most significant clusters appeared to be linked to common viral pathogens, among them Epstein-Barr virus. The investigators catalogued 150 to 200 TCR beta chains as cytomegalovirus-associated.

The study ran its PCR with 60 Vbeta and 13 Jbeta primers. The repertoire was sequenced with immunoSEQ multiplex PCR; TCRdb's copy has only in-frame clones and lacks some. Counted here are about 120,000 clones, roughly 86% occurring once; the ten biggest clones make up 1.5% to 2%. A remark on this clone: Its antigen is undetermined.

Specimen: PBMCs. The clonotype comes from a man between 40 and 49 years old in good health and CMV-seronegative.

CDR3 coding DNA: TGTGCCAGCAGTCTGACAGGGACCCACAATGAGCAGTTCTTC. This translates into CASSLTGTHNEQFF. The V gene is TRBV2, the J gene TRBJ2-1; TRBD1 agrees at 7 bases. In germline, CDR1 is SNHLY, CDR2 FYNNEI. CDR3 length equals 14 residues. V was clipped by 5 bases and J by 5 bases; unmatched bases: 6.